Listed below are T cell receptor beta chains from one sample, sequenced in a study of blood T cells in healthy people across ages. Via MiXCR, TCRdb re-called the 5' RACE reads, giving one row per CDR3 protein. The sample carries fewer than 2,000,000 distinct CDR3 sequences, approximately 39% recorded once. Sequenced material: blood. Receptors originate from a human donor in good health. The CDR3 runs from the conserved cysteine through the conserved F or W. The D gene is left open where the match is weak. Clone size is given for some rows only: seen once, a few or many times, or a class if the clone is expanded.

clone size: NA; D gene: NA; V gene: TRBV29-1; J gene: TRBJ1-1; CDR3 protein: CSVGSMNTEAFF; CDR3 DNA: TGCAGCGTAGGCTCAATGAACACTGAAGCTTTCTTT
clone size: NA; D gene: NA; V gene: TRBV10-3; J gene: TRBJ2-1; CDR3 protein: CAISESQQGWGEQFF; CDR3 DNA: TGTGCCATCAGTGAGTCCCAACAGGGTTGGGGTGAGCAGTTCTTC
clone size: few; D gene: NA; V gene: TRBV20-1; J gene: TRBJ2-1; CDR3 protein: CSADGQTDEQFF; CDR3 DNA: TGCAGTGCTGATGGACAGACAGATGAGCAGTTCTTC
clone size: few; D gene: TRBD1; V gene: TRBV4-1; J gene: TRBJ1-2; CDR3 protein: CASSQRTGGVGYTF; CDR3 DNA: TGCGCCAGCAGCCAAAGGACAGGGGGTGTCGGCTACACCTTC
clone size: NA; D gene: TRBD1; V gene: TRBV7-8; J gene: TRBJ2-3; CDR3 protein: CASSKSRIPNRDSGYRTDTRYF; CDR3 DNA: TGTGCCAGCAGCAAATCGCGGATCCCTAACCGGGACAGCGGCTACCGCACAGATACGCGGTATTTT
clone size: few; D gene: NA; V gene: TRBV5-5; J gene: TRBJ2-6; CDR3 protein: CASTLSLSQDSGANVLTF; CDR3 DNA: TGTGCCAGCACCTTGTCCTTAAGCCAGGACTCTGGGGCCAACGTCCTGACTTTC
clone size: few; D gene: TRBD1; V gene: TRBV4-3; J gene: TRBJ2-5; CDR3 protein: CASSHRQGLETQYF; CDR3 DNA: TGCGCCAGCAGCCACCGACAGGGGTTGGAGACCCAGTACTTC
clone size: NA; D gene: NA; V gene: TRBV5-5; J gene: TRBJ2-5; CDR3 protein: CTSSLSIYQETQYF; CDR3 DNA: TGTACCAGCAGCTTATCGATTTACCAAGAGACCCAGTACTTC
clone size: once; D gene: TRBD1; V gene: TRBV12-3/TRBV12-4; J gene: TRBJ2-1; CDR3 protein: CASREDRVDEQFF; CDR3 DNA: TGTGCCAGCAGAGAGGACAGGGTTGATGAGCAGTTCTTC
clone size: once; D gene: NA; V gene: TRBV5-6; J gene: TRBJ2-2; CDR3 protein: CASSPIKADHTGELFF; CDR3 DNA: TGTGCCAGCAGCCCAATCAAAGCAGATCACACCGGGGAGCTGTTTTTT
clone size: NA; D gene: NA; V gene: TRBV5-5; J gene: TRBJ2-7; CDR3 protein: CASSLDRTNPWEQYF; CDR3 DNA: TGTGCCAGCAGCTTGGATAGGACGAATCCGTGGGAGCAGTACTTC
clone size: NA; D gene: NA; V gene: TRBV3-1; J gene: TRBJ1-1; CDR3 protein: CASSQAGWRTEAFF; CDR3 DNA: TGTGCCAGCAGCCAAGCAGGGTGGCGCACTGAAGCTTTCTTT
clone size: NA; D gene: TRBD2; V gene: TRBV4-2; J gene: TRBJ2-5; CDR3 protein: CASSQVIAGAGETQYF; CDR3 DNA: TGTGCCAGCAGCCAAGTAATAGCGGGGGCGGGAGAGACCCAGTACTTC
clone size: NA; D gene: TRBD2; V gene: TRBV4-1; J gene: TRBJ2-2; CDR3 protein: CASSPSGGGTGELFF; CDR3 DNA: TGCGCCAGCAGCCCTAGCGGGGGAGGCACCGGGGAGCTGTTTTTT
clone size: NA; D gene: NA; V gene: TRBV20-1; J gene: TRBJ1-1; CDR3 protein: CSAKTFGQMNTEAFF; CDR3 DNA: TGCAGTGCTAAGACCTTCGGACAGATGAACACTGAAGCTTTCTTT
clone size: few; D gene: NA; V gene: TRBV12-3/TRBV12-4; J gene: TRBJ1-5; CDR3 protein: CASSSSVSGDQPQHF; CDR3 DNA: TGTGCCAGCAGTTCAAGCGTTTCGGGGGATCAGCCCCAGCATTTT
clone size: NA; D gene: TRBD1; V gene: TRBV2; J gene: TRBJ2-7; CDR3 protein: CASSVPTGGNYEQYF; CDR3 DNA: TGTGCCAGCAGTGTTCCGACAGGGGGGAATTACGAGCAGTACTTC
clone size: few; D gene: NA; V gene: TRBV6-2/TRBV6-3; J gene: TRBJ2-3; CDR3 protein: CASRRDSTDTQYF; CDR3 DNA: TGTGCCAGTAGGAGGGACAGCACAGATACGCAGTATTTT
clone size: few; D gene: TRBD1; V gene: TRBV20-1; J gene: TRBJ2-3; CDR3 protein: CSARGGRGNPDTQYF; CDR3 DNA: TGCAGTGCTAGAGGTGGCAGGGGGAACCCAGATACGCAGTATTTT
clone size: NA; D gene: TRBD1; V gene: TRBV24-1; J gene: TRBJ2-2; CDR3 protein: CATSDKKTGPITGELFF; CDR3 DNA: TGTGCCACCAGTGACAAGAAGACAGGGCCCATCACCGGGGAGCTGTTTTTT
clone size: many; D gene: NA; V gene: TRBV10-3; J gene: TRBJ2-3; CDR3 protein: CAISDGATADTQYF; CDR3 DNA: TGTGCCATCAGTGACGGCGCAACTGCAGATACGCAGTATTTT
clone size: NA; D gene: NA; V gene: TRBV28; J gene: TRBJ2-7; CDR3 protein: CASSLGLSGTTEYEQYF; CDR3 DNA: TGTGCCAGCAGTTTGGGCCTCTCCGGGACAACCGAGTACGAGCAGTACTTC
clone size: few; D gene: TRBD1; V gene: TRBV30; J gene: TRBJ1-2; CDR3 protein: CASVEGARGYTF; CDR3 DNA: TGTGCCTCCGTAGAGGGGGCGCGGGGCTACACCTTC
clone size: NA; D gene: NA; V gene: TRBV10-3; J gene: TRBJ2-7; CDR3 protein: CAIGAPSSYEQYF; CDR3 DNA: TGTGCCATCGGCGCACCGAGCTCCTACGAGCAGTACTTC
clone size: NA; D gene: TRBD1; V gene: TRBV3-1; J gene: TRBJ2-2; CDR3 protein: CASSQDRTGGRWLFF; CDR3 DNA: TGTGCCAGCAGCCAAGACCGGACAGGGGGCCGATGGCTGTTTTTT
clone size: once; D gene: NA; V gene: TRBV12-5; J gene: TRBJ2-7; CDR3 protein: CASGLVAGQVGEQYF; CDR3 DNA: TGTGCTAGTGGTTTGGTAGCAGGCCAGGTTGGCGAGCAGTACTTC